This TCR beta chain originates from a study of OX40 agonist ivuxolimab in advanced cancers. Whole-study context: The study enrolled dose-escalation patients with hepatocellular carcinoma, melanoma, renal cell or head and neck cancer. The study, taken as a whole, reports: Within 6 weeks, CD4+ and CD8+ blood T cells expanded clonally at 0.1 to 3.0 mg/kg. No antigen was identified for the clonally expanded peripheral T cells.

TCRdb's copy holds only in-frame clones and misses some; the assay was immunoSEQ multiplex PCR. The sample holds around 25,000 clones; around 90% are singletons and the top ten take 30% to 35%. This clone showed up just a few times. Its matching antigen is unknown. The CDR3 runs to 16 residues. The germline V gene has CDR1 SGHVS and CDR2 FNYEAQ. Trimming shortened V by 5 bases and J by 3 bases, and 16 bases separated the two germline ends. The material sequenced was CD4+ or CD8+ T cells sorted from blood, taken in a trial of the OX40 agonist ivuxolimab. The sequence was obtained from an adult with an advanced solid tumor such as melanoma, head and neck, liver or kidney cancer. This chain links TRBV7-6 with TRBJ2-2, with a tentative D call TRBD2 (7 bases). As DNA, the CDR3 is TGTGCCAGCAGCCCCCGCGGGGGCACGGACACCGGGGAGCTGTTTTTT. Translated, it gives CASSPRGGTDTGELFF.